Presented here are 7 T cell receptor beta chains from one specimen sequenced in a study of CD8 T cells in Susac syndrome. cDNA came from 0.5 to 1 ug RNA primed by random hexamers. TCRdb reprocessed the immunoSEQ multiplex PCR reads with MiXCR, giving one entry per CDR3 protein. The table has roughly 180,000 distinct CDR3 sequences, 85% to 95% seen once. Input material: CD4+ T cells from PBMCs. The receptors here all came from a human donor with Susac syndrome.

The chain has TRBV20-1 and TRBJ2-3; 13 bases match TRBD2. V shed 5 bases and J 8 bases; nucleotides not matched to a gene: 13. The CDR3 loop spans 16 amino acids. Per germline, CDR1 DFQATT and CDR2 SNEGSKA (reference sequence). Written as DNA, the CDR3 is TGCAGTGCTGAGCGGGCCGGACTAGCGGGAGCTGGTACGCAGTATTTT. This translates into CSAERAGLAGAGTQYF.

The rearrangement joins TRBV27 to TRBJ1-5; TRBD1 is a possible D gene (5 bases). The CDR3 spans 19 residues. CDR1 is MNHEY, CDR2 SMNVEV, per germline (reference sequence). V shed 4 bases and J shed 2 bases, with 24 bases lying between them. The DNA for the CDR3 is TGTGCCAGCAGTTCAACAGGTTCCCCGGCGCGATGGCGCAATCAGCCCCAGCATTTT. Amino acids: CASSSTGSPARWRNQPQHF.

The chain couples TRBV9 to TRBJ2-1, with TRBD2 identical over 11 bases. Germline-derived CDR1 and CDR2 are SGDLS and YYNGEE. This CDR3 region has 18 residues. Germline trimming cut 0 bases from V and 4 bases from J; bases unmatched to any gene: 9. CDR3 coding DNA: TGTGCCAGCAGCGTAGGTAGCGGGGGGGCCGTTAGATACAATGAGCAGTTCTTC. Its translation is CASSVGSGGAVRYNEQFF.

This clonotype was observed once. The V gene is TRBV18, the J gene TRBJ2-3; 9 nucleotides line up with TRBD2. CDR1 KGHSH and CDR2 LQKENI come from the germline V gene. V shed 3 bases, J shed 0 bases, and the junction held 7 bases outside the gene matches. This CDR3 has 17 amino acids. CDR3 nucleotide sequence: TGTGCCAGCTCACCGAGGCAGCGGGGGGCAAGCACAGATACGCAGTATTTT. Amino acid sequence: CASSPRQRGASTDTQYF.

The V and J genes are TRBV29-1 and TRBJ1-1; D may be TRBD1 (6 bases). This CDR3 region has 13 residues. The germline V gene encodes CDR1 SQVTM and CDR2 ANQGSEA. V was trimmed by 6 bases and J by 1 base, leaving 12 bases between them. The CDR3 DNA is TGCAGCGTACCAGGGGATGCGAACACTGAAGCTTTCTTT. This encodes CSVPGDANTEAFF.

CDR3: CASSLPWGKETQYF. The CDR3 DNA is TGTGCCAGCAGCCTGCCATGGGGAAAAGAGACCCAGTACTTC. The chain has TRBV7-2 and TRBJ2-5; D unresolved. The CDR3 totals 14 residues. V was shortened by 5 bases and J by 3 bases, with 13 bases between the two germline ends. Germline values: CDR1 SGHTA, CDR2 FQGNSA.

CDR3 nucleotide sequence: TGTGCCAGCAGCGTAGTGGCGGGAGGGGGTTACAATGAGCAGTTCTTC. It is translated as CASSVVAGGGYNEQFF. V usage is TRBV9 and J usage is TRBJ2-1, with 9 bases aligning to TRBD2. Germline lookup yields CDR1 SGDLS and CDR2 YYNGEE. The CDR3 loop spans 16 amino acids. The V and J ends lost 0 bases and 4 bases, in that order; junction bases with no gene match: 5.